Shown below are 17 T cell receptor beta chains from a single sample sequenced in a study of shared clonotypes between healthy human individuals. Generated by immunoSEQ multiplex PCR, the TCRdb table keeps only in-frame clones and is missing some. The table includes roughly 720,000 clones, about 90% detected once. The sample taken for sequencing was memory CD8+ T cells from PBMCs. As for subset: CD45RO+ cells pooled with CCR7-negative TemRA cells. These receptors were taken from a young man in good health. Some clones in this sample may be carry-over from other donors' samples.

The gene calls are TRBV28 and TRBJ2-5; possible D gene TRBD2, 5 bases. V lost 3 bases and J 5 bases, leaving 28 bases between the germline ends. The CDR3 is made up of 19 amino acids. Germline values: CDR1 MDHEN, CDR2 SYDVKM. CDR3 loop: CASSFLAFKLGPWLETQYF. CDR3 bases: TGTGCCAGCAGTTTCCTCGCATTTAAACTAGGACCCTGGTTGGAGACCCAGTACTTC.

A single count supports this clone. The rearrangement uses TRBV6-1 and TRBJ2-1; TRBD2 might be the D (6 bases). This CDR3 has 15 residues. Deletions cut 2 bases from V and 8 bases from J, with 16 bases between. CDR1 and CDR2 from the germline V gene are MNHNS and SASEGT. This chain's CDR3 is CASSEKGWRGHEQFF. For the CDR3, the DNA is TGTGCCAGCAGTGAAAAAGGGTGGCGGGGCCATGAGCAGTTCTTC.

This chain joins TRBV9 and TRBJ2-5; TRBD2 matches at 8 bases. The germline V gene encodes CDR1 SGDLS and CDR2 YYNGEE. The CDR3 is 14 residues long. J lost 4 bases, V lost 3 bases, and 5 bases had no gene match. The CDR3 DNA reads TGTGCCAGCAGCGCATCCGGGACTAGAGAGACCCAGTACTTC. It codes for CASSASGTRETQYF.

This rearrangement joins TRBV6-1 to TRBJ2-5; possibly TRBD1 or TRBD2 for D (7 bases each). This CDR3 is built from 17 residues. V was clipped by 0 bases and J by 3 bases, with 17 bases between them. Germline CDR1 MNHNS, CDR2 SASEGT. CDR3 DNA sequence: TGTGCCAGCAGTGAAGCATGGTGGCGGGGGACAGAAGAGACCCAGTACTTC. Its translation is CASSEAWWRGTEETQYF.

This chain links TRBV27 with TRBJ2-1; 9 positions agree with TRBD2. From germline, CDR1 is MNHEY and CDR2 SMNVEV (reference sequence). Germline trimming cut 6 bases from V and 8 bases from J; bases unmatched to any gene: 11. The CDR3 spans 15 residues. For the CDR3, the DNA is TGTGCCAGCAGCCCCCCGGCGGGAGGGCACCATGAGCAGTTCTTC. Protein sequence: CASSPPAGGHHEQFF.

This clone occurred a few times. This chain joins TRBV6-6 and TRBJ2-7; 8 bases line up with TRBD1. V was clipped by 6 bases and J by 5 bases; unmatched bases: 3. The CDR3 is 12 amino acids. Germline-derived CDR1 and CDR2 are MNHNY and SVGAGI (reference sequence). In nucleotides, the CDR3 is TGTGCCAGCAGGGCAGGGGGCGACGAGCAGTACTTC. Translated, it gives CASRAGGDEQYF.

This chain joins TRBV7-9 and TRBJ2-3, with a weak D call TRBD2 (6 bases). The V end lost 8 bases, the J end lost 0 bases, and 9 bases lay between the germline ends. Germline CDR1 reads SEHNR; CDR2 reads FQNEAQ (reference sequence). The CDR3 length is 13 residues. The DNA for the CDR3 is TGTGCCAGCCCCCGGGGGAGCACAGATACGCAGTATTTT. This encodes CASPRGSTDTQYF.

Remarks on this clone: This sample also contains other DNA sequences that code for the same CDR3. CDR3 loop: CASSVGETSTDTQYF. The CDR3 DNA is TGTGCCAGCAGCGTAGGAGAGACCAGCACAGATACGCAGTATTTT. The chain employs TRBV9 and TRBJ2-3; no firm D call. The CDR3 runs to 15 residues. V was trimmed by 0 bases and J by 0 bases, leaving 8 bases between them. Germline V gene lookup returns CDR1 SGDLS and CDR2 YYNGEE.

This clone has just one count. The rearrangement joins TRBV29-1 to TRBJ2-7; no definite D call. V lost 6 bases and J 2 bases, leaving 17 bases between the germline ends. Looked up from germline, CDR1 is SQVTM and CDR2 is ANQGSEA. The CDR3 contains 14 residues. This CDR3 is CSVRSPDNTYEQYF. CDR3 in DNA: TGCAGCGTCCGATCCCCTGATAACACCTACGAGCAGTACTTC.

The chain combines TRBV6-5 with TRBJ1-5; possible D gene TRBD1, 5 bases. This CDR3 has 14 amino acids. V lost 6 bases and J 6 bases, leaving 15 bases between the germline ends. Germline V gene sequence: CDR1 MNHEY, CDR2 SVGAGI. The CDR3 loop is CASRTIQGGQPQHF. The CDR3 DNA reads as TGTGCCAGCAGGACGATCCAGGGAGGTCAGCCCCAGCATTTT.

The chain employs TRBV11-2 and TRBJ2-7; D not certain. V lost 3 bases and J 1 base, leaving 4 bases between the germline ends. CDR1 is SGHAT, CDR2 FQNNGV, per germline. CDR3 size: 12 residues. Here the CDR3 reads CASSFGSYEQYF. The CDR3 nucleotides are TGTGCCAGCAGCTTTGGTTCCTACGAGCAGTACTTC. Filled out from reference TRBV11-2 and TRBJ2-7, the complete variable domain reads EAGVAQSPRYKIIEKRQSVAFWCNPISGHATLYWYQQILGQGPKLLIQFQNNGVVDDSQLPKDRFSAERLKGVDSTLKIQPAKLEDSAVYLCASSFGSYEQYFGPGTRLTVT.

This clone was counted a single time. V is TRBV9 and J is TRBJ1-2; TRBD1 matches at 9 bases. Germline V CDR1 and CDR2: SGDLS, YYNGEE. There are 18 residues in the CDR3. V dropped 0 bases and J dropped 1; count of bases not matched to a gene: 10. The CDR3, as DNA: TGTGCCAGCAGCGTAGGCCGGCTTCCGGGACAGGGTAACTATGGCTACACCTTC. The encoded protein is CASSVGRLPGQGNYGYTF.

The chain couples TRBV11-2 to TRBJ2-5; TRBD1 matches at 7 bases. With V trimmed by 10 bases and J by 2 bases, 10 bases remained unmatched. Per the germline V gene, CDR1 is SGHAT and CDR2 is FQNNGV. The CDR3 contains 14 residues. The CDR3 loop reads CATKRQGSQETQYF. The CDR3 region has the DNA TGTGCCACCAAGAGACAGGGTTCTCAAGAGACCCAGTACTTC.

The V call is TRBV28, the J call TRBJ2-2, with 7 bases identical to TRBD1. Trimming removed 4 bases from V and 0 bases from J; junction bases left unmatched: 5. CDR1 and CDR2 from the germline V gene are MDHEN and SYDVKM. The CDR3 consists of 16 residues. CDR3 amino acids: CASSSTGTANTGELFF. The CDR3 nucleotides read TGTGCCAGCAGTTCAACCGGGACAGCGAACACCGGGGAGCTGTTTTTT.

As concerns this clone: Other DNA sequences in the sample encode the same CDR3. This chain connects TRBV29-1 to TRBJ1-1, with 7 bases that match TRBD1. V shed 7 bases, J shed 4 bases, and the junction held 3 bases outside the gene matches. The CDR3 has 11 residues. The germline V gene has CDR1 SQVTM and CDR2 ANQGSEA. CDR3 region: CSGQGVTEAFF. DNA of the CDR3: TGCAGCGGACAGGGAGTCACTGAAGCTTTCTTT.

The chain has TRBV18 and TRBJ1-2; 7 nucleotides match TRBD1. Trimming cost V 0 bases and J 2 bases; bases outside gene matches: 0. The CDR3 covers 14 residues. Germline V gene lookup returns CDR1 KGHSH and CDR2 LQKENI. The CDR3 DNA follows: TGTGCCAGCTCACCACCGGGACAGAACTATGGCTACACCTTC. Amino acid sequence: CASSPPGQNYGYTF.

This rearrangement joins TRBV19 to TRBJ2-3, with D perhaps TRBD1 (7 bases). The CDR3 length is 14 residues. Trimming took off 1 base at V and 5 bases at J, with 10 bases between the two ends. Germline V lookup: CDR1 LNHDA, CDR2 SQIVND (reference sequence). CDR3 DNA: TGTGCCAGTAGTATAGGGAGGGACAGAGATACGCAGTATTTT. It specifies CASSIGRDRDTQYF. Full variable domain (remainder filled in from reference TRBV19 and TRBJ2-3): DGGITQSPKYLFRKEGQNVTLSCEQNLNHDAMYWYRQDPGQGLRLIYYSQIVNDFQKGDIAEGYSVSREKKESFPLTVTSAQKNPTAFYLCASSIGRDRDTQYFGPGTRLTVL.